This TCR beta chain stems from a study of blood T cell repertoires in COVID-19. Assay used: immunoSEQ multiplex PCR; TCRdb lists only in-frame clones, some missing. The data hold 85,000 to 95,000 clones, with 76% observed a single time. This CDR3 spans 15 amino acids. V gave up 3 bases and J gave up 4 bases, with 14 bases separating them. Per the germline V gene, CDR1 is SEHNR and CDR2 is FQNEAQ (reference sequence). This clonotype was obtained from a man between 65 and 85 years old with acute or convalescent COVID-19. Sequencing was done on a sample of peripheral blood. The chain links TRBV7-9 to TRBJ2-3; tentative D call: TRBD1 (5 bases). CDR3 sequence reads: CASSLDGRDADTQYF. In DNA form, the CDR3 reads TGTGCCAGCAGCTTGGATGGCAGGGATGCAGATACGCAGTATTTT.